This T cell receptor (beta chain) was identified in a study of technical replicates of blood from a handful of donors. This CDR3 is built from 14 residues. Trimming pared 0 bases from V and 4 bases from J, leaving 10 bases between. Germline CDR1 reads SGHTA; CDR2 reads FQGNSA. Data came from immunoSEQ multiplex PCR; TCRdb stores just in-frame clones and leaves some out. The sample lists about 93,000 clones, about 96% occurring once. The clonotype comes from a human donor in good health. The chain uses TRBV7-2 and TRBJ2-7; D might be TRBD2 (6 bases). Sequencing used T cells isolated from PBMCs. The CDR3 sequence is CASSLAVAGYEQYF. The CDR3 coding sequence is TGTGCCAGCAGCTTAGCGGTGGCGGGATACGAGCAGTACTTC.